The next 8 T cell receptor beta chains were all read from a single sample in a study of blood T cell repertoires in COVID-19. The assay was immunoSEQ multiplex PCR, and TCRdb's table has in-frame clones only and misses some. Of a few hundred thousand clones listed, 80% to 90% were seen once; the top ten hold 1.5% to 2%. Material: PBMCs or T cells enriched from blood (not recorded which). The source is a woman aged 50 to 60 who had recovered from COVID-19.

The genes are TRBV11-3 and TRBJ2-2; TRBD2 agrees at 10 bases. Germline V lookup: CDR1 SGHNT, CDR2 YENEEA. J gave up 2 bases and V 5 bases, and 5 bases lay outside the gene matches. The CDR3 runs 16 residues. CDR3 sequence (DNA): TGTGCCAGCAGCGATAGCGGGAGGTCCAACACCGGGGAGCTGTTTTTT. Translation gives CASSDSGRSNTGELFF.

The rearrangement uses TRBV27 and TRBJ2-3, with D possibly TRBD2 on 5 matching bases. CDR3 length equals 14 residues. With 2 bases removed from V and 6 bases from J, the gap between germline ends came to 12 bases. Germline lookup yields CDR1 MNHEY and CDR2 SMNVEV (reference sequence). The CDR3 DNA sequence: TGTGCCAGCAGTTTAGGAGAGGGAAGGGATACGCAGTATTTT. This translates into CASSLGEGRDTQYF.

This clone occurred once. Possible read error: a much larger clone is one base away. The gene calls are TRBV28 and TRBJ1-2; unclear D gene. The germline V and J ends were trimmed by 3 bases and 2 bases, with 7 bases remaining between them. Germline values: CDR1 MDHEN, CDR2 SYDVKM. The CDR3 has 13 residues. The CDR3 coding sequence is TGTGCCAGCAGTTTGGCCGGGAACTATGGCTACACCTTC. Its translation: CASSLAGNYGYTF.

The chain uses TRBV6-1 and TRBJ1-1, with TRBD1 as a possible D gene (6 bases). V lost 6 bases, J lost 1 base, and 18 bases lay in between. Germline CDR1 is MNHNS and CDR2 is SASEGT. This CDR3 is built from 16 residues. CDR3 DNA sequence: TGTGCCAGCAGGGAAACTCAGGGGCTGGGGAACACTGAAGCTTTCTTT. It codes for CASRETQGLGNTEAFF.

V is TRBV18 and J is TRBJ1-1; D ambiguous. CDR3 length: 12 residues. CDR1 and CDR2 from the germline V gene are KGHSH and LQKENI. V lost 2 bases and J lost 8, with 9 bases in between. CDR3 in amino acids: CASSPSRMEAFF. CDR3 bases: TGTGCCAGCTCACCATCGAGGATGGAAGCTTTCTTT.

This clone came up once. V gene TRBV23-1 combines with J gene TRBJ1-3; D is ambiguous. TRBV23-1 is recorded as an ORF, its role being uncertain. With 2 bases removed from V and 2 bases from J, the gap between germline ends came to 7 bases. CDR3 length: 14 amino acids. DNA of the CDR3: TGCGCCAGCAGTCAAGGGCAGCCTGGAAACACCATATATTTT. Translated: CASSQGQPGNTIYF.

A remark on this clone: Within the sample, other DNA sequences also encode this same CDR3. This chain links TRBV2 with TRBJ1-1; TRBD1 agrees at 8 bases. Looked up from germline, CDR1 is SNHLY and CDR2 is FYNNEI. The trim removed 6 bases at V and 8 bases at J, leaving 5 bases unmatched. The CDR3 extends over 12 amino acids. The CDR3 nucleotides are TGTGCCAGCAGACGACAGGGGACCGAAGCTTTCTTT. The encoded protein is CASRRQGTEAFF.

V is TRBV25-1 and J is TRBJ2-7; TRBD2 agrees at 10 bases. Germline lookup yields CDR1 MGHDK and CDR2 SYGVNS. Trimming at V came to 7 bases and at J to 6 bases, leaving 3 bases not matched to a gene. CDR3 length equals 12 residues. CDR3 in amino acids: CASTGLASEQYF. CDR3 DNA: TGTGCCAGCACGGGACTAGCGAGCGAGCAGTACTTC.